The source of this T cell receptor beta chain is a study of siplizumab effects on memory and regulatory T cells. General observations from the study: Naive T cells appeared more diverse than memory cells and seemed to be major alloresponse contributors. The mapping of alloreactive clones to unstimulated subsets covered only a minor fraction of them. For mappable alloreactive CD4+ clones, the mean Treg-derived fraction was around 64% with siplizumab and about 26% in controls.

On this clone itself: As yet, its antigen is unknown.

Profiling relied on immunoSEQ multiplex PCR, and the TCRdb table lists in-frame clones only, not all of them. The table shows approximately 100,000 clones, with 90% to 95% occurring only once. Germline values: CDR1 MDHEN, CDR2 SYDVKM. V trimming: 9 bases; J trimming: 6 bases; junction bases outside the gene matches: 5. The CDR3 runs to 12 residues. The receptor's source is a human donor in good health. The V and J genes are TRBV28 and TRBJ2-3, with 8 bases aligning to TRBD1. Sequenced material: Tregs sorted from blood. The CDR3 sequence is CARDRAGDTQYF. In DNA, the CDR3 is TGTGCCAGGGACAGGGCTGGGGATACGCAGTATTTT.